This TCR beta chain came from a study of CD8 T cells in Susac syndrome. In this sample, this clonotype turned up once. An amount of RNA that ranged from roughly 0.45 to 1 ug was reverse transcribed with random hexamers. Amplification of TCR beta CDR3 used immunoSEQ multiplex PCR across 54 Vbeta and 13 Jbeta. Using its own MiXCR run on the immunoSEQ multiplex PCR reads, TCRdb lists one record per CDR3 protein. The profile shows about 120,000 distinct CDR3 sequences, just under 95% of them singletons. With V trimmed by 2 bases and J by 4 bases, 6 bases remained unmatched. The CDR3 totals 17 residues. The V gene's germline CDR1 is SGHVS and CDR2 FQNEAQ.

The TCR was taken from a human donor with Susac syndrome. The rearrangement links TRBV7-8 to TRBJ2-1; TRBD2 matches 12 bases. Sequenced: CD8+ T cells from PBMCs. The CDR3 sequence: CASSLRAGLAGYNEQFF. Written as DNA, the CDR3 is TGTGCCAGCAGCTTAAGAGCCGGACTAGCGGGGTACAATGAGCAGTTCTTC.